This TCR beta chain was sequenced for a study of T cell responses to AZD1222 COVID-19 vaccine (dated by TCRdb to the early 2020s). Turning to the overall study: AZD1222 recipients with second doses at about 4 weeks or about 12 weeks were pooled, because spike-specific TCR depth and breadth did not differ between schedules. A total of 233 trial participants underwent TCR sequencing, of whom around 210 had received two doses of AZD1222 and about 26 had received two doses of the MenACWY control vaccine. Enrollment into the trials was organized by age into subgroups of 18-55, 56-69 and 70-plus years, and those subgroups contained about 150, 27 and 61 TCR-sequenced participants, respectively. Study-level results and caveats: The vaccine-associated CD4 TCRs covered the entire spike protein, and the dominant responses fell in regions 160-218 and 743-854. Participants were mostly white British, with more females than males. The authors suggested clonal diversity may have been underestimated. Because no samples from the day 14 peak response were available, repertoires could be characterized only after the peak T cell response. Reportedly, close to half of the unique spike-specific TCRs recognized epitopes lying outside the regions that are mutated in the B.1.351 and B.1.1.7 variants. A significant rise in spike-specific TCR breadth and depth was observed after two AZD1222 doses relative to day 0 and relative to MenACWY recipients. Conclusions about previously exposed vaccinees are limited, since just five or six AZD1222 recipients were seropositive for SARS-CoV-2 at baseline. In the small 56-69-year group, the increase in depth fell short of significance, most likely because of low power.

Interpreted using the paper, the time point label stands for: baseline before first vaccination. Vaccinee samples were obtained from the UK trials COV001 and COV002, which included a single-blind randomized controlled phase 2/3 trial of AZD1222 (ChAdOx1 nCoV-19) in healthy adults. For TCRbeta chain sequencing, PBMC samples from trial participants were taken at day 0 and at day 28 after the second dose. The CDR3 regions of human TCRbeta chains were subjected to immunosequencing. The published analysis was carried out like this. Repertoire TCRs were checked for matches against a reference library of SARS-CoV-2-specific TCRs that had been generated using the MIRA antigen-specificity platform. Breadth meant the fraction of unique TCRs that were SARS-CoV-2-associated, whereas depth meant the fraction of total T cells that were SARS-CoV-2-associated. Each spike-specific TCR was assigned to its reactive spike region and to a CD4 or CD8 class using the MIRA data. Log10-transformed breadth and depth values were compared by one-way ANOVA with Sidak's multiple comparisons tests. Not all clones reach the TCRdb copy of this immuneACCESS table, which keeps in-frame sequences only. Checked studies attribute under half of the gap to unresolved V genes and leave the rest unexplained. Clonal size and the V and J genes are those of that table, whereas D and trimming came from the DNA. Within this sample are about 96,000 clones, with roughly 90% of them counted one time only. The ten largest clones capture 26% of the sample.

Remarks on this clone: The clone's antigen remains unknown. No base-level quality is on record; no much larger clone is a single base apart.

The source is an adult in good health. The sequenced sample was peripheral blood, obtained on day 0 of AZD1222 vaccination.

The CDR3 region reads CASKRQGDSPLHF. The DNA sequence follows: TGTGCCAGCAAGCGACAGGGTGATTCACCCCTCCACTTT. The rearrangement joined TRBV6-5 to TRBJ1-6; 7 of the junction bases match TRBD1. Trimming removed 7 bases from V and 8 bases from J; the gene matches leave 5 bases unexplained. Spanning cysteine to phenylalanine, the CDR3 consists of 13 amino acids. Only the CDR3 DNA stays, 39 bases, in frame from base 1. CDR1 and CDR2 are drawn from the germline V gene: MNHEY, SVGAGI.